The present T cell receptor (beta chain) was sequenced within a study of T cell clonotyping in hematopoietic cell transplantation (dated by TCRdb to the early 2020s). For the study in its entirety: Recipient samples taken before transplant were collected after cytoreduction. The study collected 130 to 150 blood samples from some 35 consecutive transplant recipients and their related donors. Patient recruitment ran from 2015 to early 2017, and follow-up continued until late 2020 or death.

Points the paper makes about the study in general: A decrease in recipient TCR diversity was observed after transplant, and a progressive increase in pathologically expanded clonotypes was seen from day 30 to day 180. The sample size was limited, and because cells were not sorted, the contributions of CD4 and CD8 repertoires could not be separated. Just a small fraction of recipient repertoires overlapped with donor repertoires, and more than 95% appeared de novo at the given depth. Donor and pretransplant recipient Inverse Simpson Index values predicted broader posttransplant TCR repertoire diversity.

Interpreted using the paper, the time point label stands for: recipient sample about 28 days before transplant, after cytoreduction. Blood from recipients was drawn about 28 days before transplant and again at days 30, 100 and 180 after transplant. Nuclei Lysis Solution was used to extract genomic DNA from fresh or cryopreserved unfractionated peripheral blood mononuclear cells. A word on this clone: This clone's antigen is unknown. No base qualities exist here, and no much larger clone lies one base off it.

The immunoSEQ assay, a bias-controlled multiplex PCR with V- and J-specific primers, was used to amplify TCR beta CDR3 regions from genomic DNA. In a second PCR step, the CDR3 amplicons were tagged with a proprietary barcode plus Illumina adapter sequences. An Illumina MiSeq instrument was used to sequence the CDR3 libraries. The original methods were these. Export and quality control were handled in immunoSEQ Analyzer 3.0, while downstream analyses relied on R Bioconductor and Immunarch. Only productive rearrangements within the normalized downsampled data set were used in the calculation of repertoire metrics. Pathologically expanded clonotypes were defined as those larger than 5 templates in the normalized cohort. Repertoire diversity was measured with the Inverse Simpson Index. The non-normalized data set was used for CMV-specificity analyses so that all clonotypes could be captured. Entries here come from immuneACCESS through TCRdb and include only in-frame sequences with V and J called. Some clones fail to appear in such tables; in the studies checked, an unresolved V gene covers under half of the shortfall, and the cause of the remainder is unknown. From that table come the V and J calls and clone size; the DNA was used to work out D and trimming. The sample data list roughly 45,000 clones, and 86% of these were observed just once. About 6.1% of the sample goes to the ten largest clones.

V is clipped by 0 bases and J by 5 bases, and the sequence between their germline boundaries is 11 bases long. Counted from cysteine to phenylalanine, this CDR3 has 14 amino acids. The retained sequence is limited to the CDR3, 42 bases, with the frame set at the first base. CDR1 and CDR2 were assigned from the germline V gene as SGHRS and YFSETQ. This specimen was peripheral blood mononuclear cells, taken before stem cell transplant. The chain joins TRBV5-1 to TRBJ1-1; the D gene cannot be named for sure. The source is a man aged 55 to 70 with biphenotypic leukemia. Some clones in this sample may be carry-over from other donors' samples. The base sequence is TGCGCCAGCAGCTTGGGTGGGGTAGTGACTGAAGCTTTCTTT. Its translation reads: CASSLGGVVTEAFF.